The 18 T cell receptor beta chains presented below share a single source sample, sequenced in a study of Ad26.COV2.S vaccination and SARS-CoV-2 variants. Sample treatment: some 20 received Ad26.COV2.S at low or high dose, single or two shots; 5 received placebo; per-sample allocation not given. The samples date from day 63 after the first vaccine or placebo injection. Clones were read by immunoSEQ multiplex PCR, and TCRdb kept only the in-frame ones, dropping some. The table has 300,000 to 400,000 clones, more than 70% seen once. Sample: peripheral blood, taken in a trial of Ad26.COV2.S vaccine versus placebo. The receptors come from a person aged 18 to 65 who received the Ad26.COV2.S COVID-19 vaccine or a placebo.

CDR3 sequence reads: CAKITGIRTEAFF. The CDR3 bases are TGCGCCAAGATAACAGGGATCCGGACTGAAGCTTTCTTT. This chain uses TRBV10-1 with TRBJ1-1; D is perhaps TRBD1 (6 bases). In germline, CDR1 is WNHNN, CDR2 SYGVQD (reference sequence). This CDR3 is built from 13 residues. Trimming stripped 10 bases from V and 5 bases from J, with 17 bases between.

The J gene is TRBJ1-1, the V gene TRBV7-2, with 8 bases matching TRBD1. The CDR3 consists of 14 residues. Germline lookup yields CDR1 SGHTA and CDR2 FQGNSA. The V gene end was trimmed by 6 bases and the J gene end by 5 bases; junction bases not matched to a gene: 8. The CDR3 sequence: CASSPQGARTEAFF. As DNA, the CDR3 is TGTGCCAGCAGTCCGCAGGGGGCAAGGACTGAAGCTTTCTTT.

The DNA for the CDR3 is TGCGCCAGCAGCTCCGGACCGACAGGGGGCCATGGCTACACCTTC. Amino acids: CASSSGPTGGHGYTF. The rearrangement uses TRBV5-1 and TRBJ1-2; TRBD1 aligns across 10 bases. V lost 3 bases to trimming and J lost 6 bases; unmatched junction nucleotides: 8. Per germline, CDR1 SGHRS and CDR2 YFSETQ. This CDR3 has 15 amino acids.

This clone was observed a single time. This chain uses TRBV14 with TRBJ1-1; D remains unclear. CDR1 and CDR2 from the germline V gene are SGHDN and FVKESK. Trimming took 1 base from V and 11 from J, leaving 8 bases between them. The CDR3 sequence is 11 residues long. CDR3 nucleotides: TGTGCCAGCAGCCAAGCTGGGTTCGCTTTCTTT. This gives the protein CASSQAGFAFF.

The chain joins TRBV25-1 to TRBJ2-3; TRBD2 agrees at 10 bases. The CDR3 length is 17 residues. CDR1 is MGHDK and CDR2 is SYGVNS in the germline V gene. V trimming: 3 bases; J trimming: 1 base; junction bases outside the gene matches: 7. The CDR3 sequence is CASSDHRLAGGTDTQYF. The CDR3 nucleotides read TGTGCCAGCAGTGATCACCGTCTAGCGGGGGGCACAGATACGCAGTATTTT.

The chain employs TRBV3-1 (or the pseudogene TRBV3-2) and TRBJ2-7; D is possibly TRBD1 (5 bases). Germline CDR1 LGHDT, CDR2 YNNKEL (reference sequence). This CDR3 spans 17 amino acids. Trimming shortened V by 4 bases and J by 3 bases, and 22 bases separated the two germline ends. CDR3 DNA sequence: TGTGCCAGCAGCCGTCATAACTCCAGGGTTGAAAGCTACGAGCAGTACTTC. It specifies CASSRHNSRVESYEQYF.

The rearrangement joins TRBV15 to TRBJ2-7; the D gene is possibly TRBD1 (6 bases). The CDR3 has 15 amino acids. CDR1 and CDR2 (germline): LNHNV, YYDKDF (reference sequence). The V gene lost 5 bases and the J gene lost 3 bases, with 17 bases spanning the gap. The CDR3 here is CATSSGPGQFYEQYF. The CDR3 DNA follows: TGTGCCACCAGCTCGGGCCCGGGACAATTCTACGAGCAGTACTTC.

CDR3 residues: CASSPGGAQGETQYF. In DNA form, the CDR3 reads TGTGCCAGCAGCCCAGGAGGGGCTCAGGGAGAGACCCAGTACTTC. The rearrangement links TRBV9 to TRBJ2-5; D may be TRBD2 (6 bases). From germline, CDR1 is SGDLS and CDR2 YYNGEE. V was trimmed by 4 bases and J by 4 bases, leaving 17 bases between them. The CDR3 has 15 amino acids.

The rearrangement uses TRBV10-3 and TRBJ2-2; TRBD2 is a possible D gene (8 bases). V was trimmed by 8 bases and J by 3 bases, leaving 13 bases between them. This CDR3 has 14 amino acids. The germline gives CDR1 ENHRY, CDR2 SYGVKD. The CDR3, as DNA: TGTGCCATCCGGGAGGGGGCGCACACCGGGGAGCTGTTTTTT. Amino acids: CAIREGAHTGELFF.

This chain connects TRBV7-9 to TRBJ1-6; D not certain. This CDR3 has 12 amino acids. Germline values: CDR1 SEHNR, CDR2 FQNEAQ (reference sequence). Between the trimmed V and J ends, which lost 1 base and 13 bases, there was a span of 8 bases. The DNA of the CDR3 is TGTGCCAGCAGCTTAGATTCGGCCCCCCTCCACTTT. This translates into CASSLDSAPLHF.

This clone came up once. This rearrangement joins TRBV29-1 to TRBJ2-7, with 8 bases aligning to TRBD1. This CDR3 region has 14 residues. J was trimmed by 0 bases and V by 6 bases; bases with no gene match: 7. Germline values: CDR1 SQVTM, CDR2 ANQGSEA. CDR3 nucleotide sequence: TGCAGCGTCGTCAGGACAGGGAGCTCCTACGAGCAGTACTTC. Residues: CSVVRTGSSYEQYF.

The gene calls are TRBV19 and TRBJ1-6; weak D call: TRBD1 (6 bases). V lost 6 bases, J lost 4 bases, and 16 bases lay in between. This CDR3 has 16 amino acids. In germline, CDR1 is LNHDA, CDR2 SQIVND (reference sequence). The CDR3 protein is CASRLQGGSYNSPLHF. In DNA form, the CDR3 reads TGTGCCAGTAGACTACAGGGAGGCAGTTATAATTCACCCCTCCACTTT.

The rearrangement links TRBV5-1 to TRBJ1-1; tentative D call: TRBD1 (5 bases). Between the trimmed V and J ends, which lost 4 bases and 1 base, there was a span of 11 bases. Germline CDR1 SGHRS, CDR2 YFSETQ. The CDR3 has 14 amino acids. The CDR3 spells CASSGDPSNTEAFF. CDR3 DNA: TGCGCCAGCAGCGGGGACCCCTCGAACACTGAAGCTTTCTTT.

The V and J genes are TRBV6-5 and TRBJ1-6; 8 positions agree with TRBD1. Germline CDR1 reads MNHEY; CDR2 reads SVGAGI. Trimming cost V 2 bases and J 9 bases; bases outside gene matches: 9. The CDR3 has 16 amino acids. CDR3 in DNA: TGTGCCAGCAGTTACCAGCCAGGGGGCGCAGGTTCACCCCTCCACTTT. Its protein is CASSYQPGGAGSPLHF.

This chain links TRBV3-1 (or the pseudogene TRBV3-2) with TRBJ2-1; TRBD1 matches at 8 bases. This CDR3 has 16 amino acids. The junction had 11 bases not matched to a gene; V was cut back by 4 bases and J by 6 bases. Per the germline V gene, CDR1 is LGHDT and CDR2 is YNNKEL (reference sequence). CDR3 sequence (DNA): TGTGCCAGCAGCCTTTATGGACAGGGACGGGGCAATGAGCAGTTCTTC. Residues: CASSLYGQGRGNEQFF.

The rearrangement joins TRBV5-8 to TRBJ1-2, with 8 nucleotides matching TRBD1. The CDR3 loop spans 11 amino acids. V lost 5 bases, J lost 12 bases, and 6 bases stayed unmatched. The germline V gene encodes CDR1 SGHTS and CDR2 YDEGEE. The DNA for the CDR3 is TGTGCCAGCAGGAGACAGGGGTTCGACACCTTC. As protein: CASRRQGFDTF. Full variable domain (missing parts from reference TRBV5-8 and TRBJ1-2): EAGVTQSPTHLIKTRGQQATLRCSPISGHTSVYWYQQALGLGLQFLLWYDEGEERNRGNFPPRFSGRQFPNYSSELNVNALELEDSALYLCASRRQGFDTFGSGTRLTVV.

This sequence joins TRBV27 and TRBJ2-7, with D perhaps matching TRBD2 (6 bases). From germline, CDR1 is MNHEY and CDR2 SMNVEV (reference sequence). V was clipped by 6 bases and J by 7 bases, with 31 bases between them. CDR3 size: 18 residues. The CDR3 region is CASSPRGISTRVLREQYF. The CDR3 nucleotides read TGTGCCAGCAGCCCACGGGGGATAAGCACAAGGGTCTTAAGGGAGCAGTACTTC.

This clone came up a few times. The V gene is TRBV30, the J gene TRBJ1-6, with TRBD1 as a possible D gene (5 bases). The CDR3 has 15 residues. Germline V lookup: CDR1 GTSNPN, CDR2 SVGIG (reference sequence). The V gene lost 2 bases and the J gene lost 7 bases, with 15 bases spanning the gap. CDR3 loop: CAWSPTKGRNSPLHF. For the CDR3, the DNA is TGTGCCTGGAGTCCCACTAAGGGGAGGAATTCACCCCTCCACTTT. The full variable domain, with the rest looked up from reference TRBV30 and TRBJ1-6, is SQTIHQWPATLVQPVGSPLSLECTVEGTSNPNLYWYRQAAGRGLQLLFYSVGIGQISSEVPQNLSASRPQDRQFILSSKKLLLSDSGFYLCAWSPTKGRNSPLHFGNGTRLTVT.